The 2 T cell receptor beta chains below all came from one sample that was sequenced in a study of blood T cell repertoires in COVID-19. Some clones are missing from TCRdb's copy, which holds only in-frame ones; the method was immunoSEQ multiplex PCR. The data hold over 200,000 clones, with 75% to 90% observed a single time. The sample comprised peripheral blood. The receptors shown here come from a human donor in a cohort sampled during active COVID-19.

This chain links TRBV5-1 with TRBJ1-1; 11 bases fit TRBD1. The CDR3 totals 14 residues. In germline, CDR1 is SGHRS, CDR2 YFSETQ. V was pared by 3 bases and J by 8 bases, with 6 bases of the junction left unmatched. The CDR3 spells CASSWGTGGSEAFF. The CDR3 DNA follows: TGCGCCAGCAGCTGGGGGACAGGGGGTTCGGAAGCTTTCTTT.

This clone came up a few times. The chain combines TRBV19 with TRBJ2-7, with 7 bases fitting TRBD1. With 10 bases clipped from V and 3 bases from J, the junction kept 6 bases outside the gene matches. Germline CDR1 LNHDA, CDR2 SQIVND (reference sequence). The CDR3 is 12 amino acids. The CDR3 spells CATAGTVYEQYF. The CDR3 DNA is TGTGCCACCGCCGGGACAGTCTACGAGCAGTACTTC.